This TCR beta chain was recorded in a study of OX40 agonist ivuxolimab in advanced cancers. With respect to the entire study: Ivuxolimab was an agonistic, fully human IgG2 monoclonal antibody directed against OX40 (CD134), a costimulatory receptor. Of the roughly 51 patients in dose escalation, 19 had hepatocellular carcinoma, roughly 15 had melanoma, 9 had renal cell carcinoma and 9 had head and neck cancer. The dose-escalation cohort was roughly 87% male with a mean age of around 64 years, ranging from roughly 23 to 85. Peripheral TCRbeta sequencing was intended to test whether TCR sequence diversity was altered and clonal T-cell expansion was caused by ivuxolimab. Patients were allowed to have had prior anti-PD-1, anti-PD-L1 or anti-CTLA-4 therapy, and approximately 40% of the dose-escalation patients had previously received checkpoint inhibitors. Intravenous ivuxolimab was administered to patients every 2 weeks at six dose levels: 0.01, 0.1, 0.3, 1.5, 3 and 10 mg/kg. Partial responses occurred in three dose-escalation patients: two with cutaneous melanoma and one with hepatocellular carcinoma. The monotherapy dose-escalation portion (N of about 52 patients) of the phase I ivuxolimab trial is reported in the paper. The paper as a whole reports these results and caveats: In the 0.1-3.0 mg/kg groups, partial responders were among the patients with the lowest normalized peripheral clonal expansion, particularly in CD8+ T cells. The antigen specificity of the peripheral T cells that underwent clonal expansion was not determined. After ivuxolimab, expanded clones were on average more numerous among CD8+ T cells than among CD4+ T cells. Low levels of normalized T-cell clonal expansion were also shown by some nonresponding patients. Clonal expansion of both CD4+ and CD8+ blood T cells was observed from baseline to week 6 at doses 0.1 to 3.0 mg/kg.

About this clone itself: Its antigen is not yet known. The record has no base qualities; no much larger clone is one base away.

The trial excluded patients who had a history of autoimmune disease or were on systemic immunosuppression. In every dose cohort, peripheral blood was drawn for TCR sequencing at baseline, cycle 4 day 1, and cycle 7 day 1. Samples were obtained from an open-label, multicenter, first-in-human phase I dose-escalation trial of ivuxolimab. Adults with locally advanced or metastatic melanoma, renal cell, hepatocellular, or head and neck squamous cell carcinoma were enrolled in the trial. Before TCR sequencing, CD4+ T cells and CD8+ T cells were sorted from peripheral blood as separate populations. To sequence the TCRbeta CDR3 region, genomic DNA was isolated from the sorted cells. The immunoSEQ Assay was used to sequence the TCRbeta CDR3 regions. The clones in this table, taken by TCRdb from immuneACCESS, are in-frame only. Not every clone is retained; where verified, under half of the shortfall comes from an unresolved V gene, and the cause of the rest is unknown. Counted in this sample were tens of thousands of clones; 65% to 90% of them appeared once. Around a fifth of the sample goes to the ten largest clones.

Measured from the cysteine to the phenylalanine, the CDR3 is 15 residues long. Kept here is only the CDR3 DNA, which spans 45 bases and is read in frame from base 1. Trimming takes 7 bases off V and 8 bases off J; junction bases not matched to a gene: 14. According to the germline V gene (reference sequence), CDR1 reads LNHNV and CDR2 reads YYDKDF. The receptor was derived from an adult with an advanced solid tumor such as melanoma, head and neck, liver or kidney cancer. The chain links TRBV15 with TRBJ2-1; TRBD1 matches 7 bases in the middle. Sequenced material: CD4+ or CD8+ T cells sorted from blood, taken in a trial of the OX40 agonist ivuxolimab. The DNA sequence is as follows: TGTGCCACCACCTCACGACGGGGACAGACAGATGAGCAGTTCTTC. This translates into CATTSRRGQTDEQFF.